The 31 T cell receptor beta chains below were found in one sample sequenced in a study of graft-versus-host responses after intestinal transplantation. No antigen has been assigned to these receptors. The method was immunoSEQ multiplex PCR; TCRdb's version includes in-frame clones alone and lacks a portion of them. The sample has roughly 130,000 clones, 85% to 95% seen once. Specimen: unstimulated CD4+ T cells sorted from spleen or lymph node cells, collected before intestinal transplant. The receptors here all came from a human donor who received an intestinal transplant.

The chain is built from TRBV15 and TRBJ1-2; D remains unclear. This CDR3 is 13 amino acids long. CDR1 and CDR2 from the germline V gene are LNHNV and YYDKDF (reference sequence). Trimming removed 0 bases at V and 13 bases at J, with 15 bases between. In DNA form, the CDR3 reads TGTGCCACCAGCAGAGATTTTAGGATGGCTGGCACCTTC. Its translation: CATSRDFRMAGTF.

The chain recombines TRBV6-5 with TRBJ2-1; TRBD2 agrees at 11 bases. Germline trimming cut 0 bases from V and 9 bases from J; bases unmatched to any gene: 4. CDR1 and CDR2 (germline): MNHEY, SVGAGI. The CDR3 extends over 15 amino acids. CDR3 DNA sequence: TGTGCCAGCAGTTACTCGCTAGCGGGAGGCGGTGAGCAGTTCTTC. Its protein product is CASSYSLAGGGEQFF.

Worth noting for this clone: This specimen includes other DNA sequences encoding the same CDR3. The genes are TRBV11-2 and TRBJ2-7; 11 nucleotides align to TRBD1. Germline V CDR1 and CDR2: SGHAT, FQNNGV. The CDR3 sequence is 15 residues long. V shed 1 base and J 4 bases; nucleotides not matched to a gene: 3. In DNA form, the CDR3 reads TGTGCCAGCAGCTTAGGGGGACAGGGGGTTTACGAGCAGTACTTC. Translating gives CASSLGGQGVYEQYF.

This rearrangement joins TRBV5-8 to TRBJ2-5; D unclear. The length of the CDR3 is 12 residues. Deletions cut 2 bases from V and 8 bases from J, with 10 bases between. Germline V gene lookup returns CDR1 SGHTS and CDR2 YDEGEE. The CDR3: CASSFPSETQYF. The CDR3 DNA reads TGTGCCAGCAGCTTCCCCAGCGAAACCCAGTACTTC.

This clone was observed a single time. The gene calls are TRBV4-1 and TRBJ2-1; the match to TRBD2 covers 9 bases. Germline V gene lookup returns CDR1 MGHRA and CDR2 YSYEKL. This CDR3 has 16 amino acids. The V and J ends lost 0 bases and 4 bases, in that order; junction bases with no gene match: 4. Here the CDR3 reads CASSQDRAGGYNEQFF. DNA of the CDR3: TGCGCCAGCAGCCAAGATAGGGCGGGAGGGTACAATGAGCAGTTCTTC.

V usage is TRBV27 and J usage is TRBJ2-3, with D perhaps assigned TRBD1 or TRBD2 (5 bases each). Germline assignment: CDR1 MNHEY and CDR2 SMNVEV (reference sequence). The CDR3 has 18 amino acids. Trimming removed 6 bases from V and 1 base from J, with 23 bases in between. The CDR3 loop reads CASSEGEQGTWRTDTQYF. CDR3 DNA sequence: TGTGCCAGCAGCGAAGGGGAGCAGGGCACTTGGCGCACAGATACGCAGTATTTT.

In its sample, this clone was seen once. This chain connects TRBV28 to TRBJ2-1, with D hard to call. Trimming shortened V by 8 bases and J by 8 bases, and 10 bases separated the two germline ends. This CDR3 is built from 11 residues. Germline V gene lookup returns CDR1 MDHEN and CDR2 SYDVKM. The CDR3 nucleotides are TGTGCCAGCGGCAGACGTCATGAGCAGTTCTTC. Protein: CASGRRHEQFF.

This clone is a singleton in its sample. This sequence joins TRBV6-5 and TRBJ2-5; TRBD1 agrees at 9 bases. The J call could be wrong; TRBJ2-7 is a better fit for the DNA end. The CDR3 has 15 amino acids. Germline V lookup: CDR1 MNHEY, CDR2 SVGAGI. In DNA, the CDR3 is TGTGCCAGCAGTTACTACGACAGGGGGTCCTACGAGCAGTACTTC. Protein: CASSYYDRGSYEQYF.

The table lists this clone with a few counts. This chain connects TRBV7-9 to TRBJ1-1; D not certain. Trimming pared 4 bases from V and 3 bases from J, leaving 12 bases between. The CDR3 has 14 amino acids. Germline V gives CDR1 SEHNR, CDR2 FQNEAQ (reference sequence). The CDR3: CASSYSAGDTEAFF. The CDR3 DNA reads TGTGCCAGCAGCTACTCGGCCGGGGACACTGAAGCTTTCTTT.

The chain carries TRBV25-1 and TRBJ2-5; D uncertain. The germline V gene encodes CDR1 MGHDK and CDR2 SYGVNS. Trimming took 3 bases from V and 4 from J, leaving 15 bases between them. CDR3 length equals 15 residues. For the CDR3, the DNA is TGTGCCAGCAGTGATCTGAGCGTAAGGCCAGAGACCCAGTACTTC. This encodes CASSDLSVRPETQYF. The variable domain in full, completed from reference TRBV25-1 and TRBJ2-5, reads EADIYQTPRYLVIGTGKKITLECSQTMGHDKMYWYQQDPGMELHLIHYSYGVNSTEKGDLSSESTVSRIRTEHFPLTLESARPSHTSQYLCASSDLSVRPETQYFGPGTRLLVL.

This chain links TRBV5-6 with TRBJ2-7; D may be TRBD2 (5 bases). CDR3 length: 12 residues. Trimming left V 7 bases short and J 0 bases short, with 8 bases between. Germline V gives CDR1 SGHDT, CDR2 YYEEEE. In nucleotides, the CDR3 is TGTGCCAGCCGGAGGAGCTCCTACGAGCAGTACTTC. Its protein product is CASRRSSYEQYF.

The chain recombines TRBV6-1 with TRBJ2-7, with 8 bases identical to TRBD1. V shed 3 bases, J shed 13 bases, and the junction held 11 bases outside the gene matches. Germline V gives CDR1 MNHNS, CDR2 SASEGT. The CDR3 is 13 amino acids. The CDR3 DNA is TGTGCCAGCAGTGACACCCTCGGGACAGGTATTTACTTC. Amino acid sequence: CASSDTLGTGIYF.

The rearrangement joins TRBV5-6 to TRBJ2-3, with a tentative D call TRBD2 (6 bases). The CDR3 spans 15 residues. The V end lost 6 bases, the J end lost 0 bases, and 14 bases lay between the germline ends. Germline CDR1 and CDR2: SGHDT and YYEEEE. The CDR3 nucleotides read TGTGCCAGCATCCGGGGAGGCCCTAGCACAGATACGCAGTATTTT. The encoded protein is CASIRGGPSTDTQYF.

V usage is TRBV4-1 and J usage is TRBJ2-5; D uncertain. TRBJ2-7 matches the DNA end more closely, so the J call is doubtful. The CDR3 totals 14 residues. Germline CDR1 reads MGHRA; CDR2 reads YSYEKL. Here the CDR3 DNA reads TGCGCCAGCAGCCAATCCCAATCGAGTCCCGAGCAGTACTTC. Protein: CASSQSQSSPEQYF.

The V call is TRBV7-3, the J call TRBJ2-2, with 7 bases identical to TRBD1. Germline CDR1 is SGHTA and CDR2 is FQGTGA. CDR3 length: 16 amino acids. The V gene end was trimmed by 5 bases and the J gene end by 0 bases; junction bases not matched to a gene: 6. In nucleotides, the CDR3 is TGTGCCAGCAGCCGCCCGACAGGGACGAACACCGGGGAGCTGTTTTTT. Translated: CASSRPTGTNTGELFF.

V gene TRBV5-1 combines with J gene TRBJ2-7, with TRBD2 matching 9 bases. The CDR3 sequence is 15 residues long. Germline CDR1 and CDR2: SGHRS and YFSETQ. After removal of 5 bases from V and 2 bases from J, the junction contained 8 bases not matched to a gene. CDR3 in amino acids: CASSSTSGSTYEQYF. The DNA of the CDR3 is TGCGCCAGCAGTTCGACTAGCGGTTCCACCTACGAGCAGTACTTC.

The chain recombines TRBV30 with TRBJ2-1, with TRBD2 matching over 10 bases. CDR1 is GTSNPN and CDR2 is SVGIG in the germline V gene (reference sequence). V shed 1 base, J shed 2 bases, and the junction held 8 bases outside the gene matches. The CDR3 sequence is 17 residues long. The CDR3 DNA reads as TGTGCCTGGAGTGGTACTAGCGGGAAAGGCACCTACAATGAGCAGTTCTTC. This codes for CAWSGTSGKGTYNEQFF. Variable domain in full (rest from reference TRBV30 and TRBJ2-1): SQTIHQWPATLVQPVGSPLSLECTVEGTSNPNLYWYRQAAGRGLQLLFYSVGIGQISSEVPQNLSASRPQDRQFILSSKKLLLSDSGFYLCAWSGTSGKGTYNEQFFGPGTRLTVL.

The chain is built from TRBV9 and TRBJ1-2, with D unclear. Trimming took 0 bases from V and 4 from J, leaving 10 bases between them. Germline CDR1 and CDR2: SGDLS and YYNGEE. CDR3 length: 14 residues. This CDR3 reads CASSVGAILYGYTF. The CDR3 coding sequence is TGTGCCAGCAGCGTAGGGGCGATTCTCTATGGCTACACCTTC.

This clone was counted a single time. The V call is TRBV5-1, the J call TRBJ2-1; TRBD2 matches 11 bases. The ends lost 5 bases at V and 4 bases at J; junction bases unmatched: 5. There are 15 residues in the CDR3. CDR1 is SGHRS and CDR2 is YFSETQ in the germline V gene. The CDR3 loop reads CASSTGTSGYNEQFF. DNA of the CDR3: TGCGCCAGCAGTACCGGGACTAGCGGTTACAATGAGCAGTTCTTC. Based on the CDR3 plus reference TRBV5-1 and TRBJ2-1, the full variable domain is KAGVTQTPRYLIKTRGQQVTLSCSPISGHRSVSWYQQTPGQGLQFLFEYFSETQRNKGNFPGRFSGRQFSNSRSEMNVSTLELGDSALYLCASSTGTSGYNEQFFGPGTRLTVL.

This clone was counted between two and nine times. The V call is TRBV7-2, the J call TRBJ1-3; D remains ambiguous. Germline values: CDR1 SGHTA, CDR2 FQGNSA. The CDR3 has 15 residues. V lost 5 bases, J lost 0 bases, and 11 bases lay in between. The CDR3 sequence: CASSINRDSGNTIYF. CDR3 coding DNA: TGTGCCAGCAGCATAAACCGGGACTCTGGAAACACCATATATTTT.

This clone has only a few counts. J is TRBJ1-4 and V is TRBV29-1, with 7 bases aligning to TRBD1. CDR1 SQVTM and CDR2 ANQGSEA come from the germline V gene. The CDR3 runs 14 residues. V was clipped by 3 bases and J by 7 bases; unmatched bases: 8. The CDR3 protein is CSVEYDRDREKLFF. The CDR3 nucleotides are TGCAGCGTTGAGTACGACAGGGACCGTGAAAAACTGTTTTTT.

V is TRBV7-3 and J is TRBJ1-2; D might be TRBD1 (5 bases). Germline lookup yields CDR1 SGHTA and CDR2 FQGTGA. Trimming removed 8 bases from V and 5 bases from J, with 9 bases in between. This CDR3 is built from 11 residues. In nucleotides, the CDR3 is TGTGCCAGCGGGGCAGGGTATGGCTACACCTTC. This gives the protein CASGAGYGYTF.

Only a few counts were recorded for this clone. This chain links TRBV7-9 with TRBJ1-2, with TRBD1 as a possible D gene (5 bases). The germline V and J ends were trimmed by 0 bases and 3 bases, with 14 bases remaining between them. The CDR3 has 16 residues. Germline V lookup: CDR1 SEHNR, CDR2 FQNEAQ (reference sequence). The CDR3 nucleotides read TGTGCCAGCAGCTTAGCGTTAGGGGCGCGCGACTATGGCTACACCTTC. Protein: CASSLALGARDYGYTF. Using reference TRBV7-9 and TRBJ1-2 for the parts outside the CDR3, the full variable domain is DTGVSQNPRHKITKRGQNVTFRCDPISEHNRLYWYRQTLGQGPEFLTYFQNEAQLEKSRLLSDRFSAERPKGSFSTLEIQRTEQGDSAMYLCASSLALGARDYGYTFGSGTRLTVV.

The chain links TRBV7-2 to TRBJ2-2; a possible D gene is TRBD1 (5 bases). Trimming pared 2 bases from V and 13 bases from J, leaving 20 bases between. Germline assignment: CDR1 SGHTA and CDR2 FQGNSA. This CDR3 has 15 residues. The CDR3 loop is CASSLSSKSPQGLFF. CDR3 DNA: TGTGCCAGCAGCTTATCCTCTAAATCTCCGCAGGGGCTGTTTTTT.

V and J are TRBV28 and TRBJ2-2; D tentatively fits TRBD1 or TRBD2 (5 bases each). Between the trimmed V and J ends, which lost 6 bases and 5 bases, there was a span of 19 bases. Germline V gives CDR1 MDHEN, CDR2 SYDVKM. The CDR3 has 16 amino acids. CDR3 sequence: CASSPGRQGRTGELFF. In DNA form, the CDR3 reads TGTGCCAGCAGCCCGGGAAGGCAGGGACGGACCGGGGAGCTGTTTTTT.

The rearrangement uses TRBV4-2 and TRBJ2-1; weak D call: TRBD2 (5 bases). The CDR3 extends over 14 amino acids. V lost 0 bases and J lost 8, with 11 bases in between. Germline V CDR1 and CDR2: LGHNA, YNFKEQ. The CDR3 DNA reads TGTGCCAGCAGCCAAGATTCAGGAGGCGATGAGCAGTTCTTC. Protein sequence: CASSQDSGGDEQFF.

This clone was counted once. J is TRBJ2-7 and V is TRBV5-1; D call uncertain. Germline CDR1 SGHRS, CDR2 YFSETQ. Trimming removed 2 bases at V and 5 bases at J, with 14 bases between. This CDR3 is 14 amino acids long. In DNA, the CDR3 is TGCGCCAGCAGCTTTCGCTCTCTCGTGGACGAGCAGTACTTC. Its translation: CASSFRSLVDEQYF.

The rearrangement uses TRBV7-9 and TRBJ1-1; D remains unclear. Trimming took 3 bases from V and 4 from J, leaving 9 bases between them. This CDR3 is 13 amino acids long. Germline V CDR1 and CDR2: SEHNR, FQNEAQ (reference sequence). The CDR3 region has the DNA TGTGCCAGCAGCTTGACCGCTACCACTGAAGCTTTCTTT. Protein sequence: CASSLTATTEAFF.

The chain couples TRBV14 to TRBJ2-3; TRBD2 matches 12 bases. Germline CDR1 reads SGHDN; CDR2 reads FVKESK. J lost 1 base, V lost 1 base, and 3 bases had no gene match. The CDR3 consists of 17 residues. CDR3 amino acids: CASSQGRTSGGTDTQYF. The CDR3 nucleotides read TGTGCCAGCAGCCAAGGGAGGACTAGCGGGGGCACAGATACGCAGTATTTT. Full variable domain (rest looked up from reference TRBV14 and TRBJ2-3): EAGVTQFPSHSVIEKGQTVTLRCDPISGHDNLYWYRRVMGKEIKFLLHFVKESKQDESGMPNNRFLAERTGGTYSTLKVQPAELEDSGVYFCASSQGRTSGGTDTQYFGPGTRLTVL.

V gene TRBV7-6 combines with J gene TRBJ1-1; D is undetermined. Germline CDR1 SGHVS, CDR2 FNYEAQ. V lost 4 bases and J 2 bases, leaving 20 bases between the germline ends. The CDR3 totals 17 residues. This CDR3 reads CASSSTSRAPPNTEAFF. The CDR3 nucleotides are TGTGCCAGCAGCTCCACGTCTAGGGCCCCTCCAAACACTGAAGCTTTCTTT.

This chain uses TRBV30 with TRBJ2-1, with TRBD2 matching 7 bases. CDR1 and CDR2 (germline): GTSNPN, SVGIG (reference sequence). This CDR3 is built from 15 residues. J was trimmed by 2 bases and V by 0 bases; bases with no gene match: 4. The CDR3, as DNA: TGTGCCTGGAGTGTAAGCCTAGCGGCCTACAATGAGCAGTTCTTC. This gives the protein CAWSVSLAAYNEQFF. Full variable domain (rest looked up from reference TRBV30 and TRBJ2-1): SQTIHQWPATLVQPVGSPLSLECTVEGTSNPNLYWYRQAAGRGLQLLFYSVGIGQISSEVPQNLSASRPQDRQFILSSKKLLLSDSGFYLCAWSVSLAAYNEQFFGPGTRLTVL.